Presented here are 5 T cell receptor beta chains from one specimen sequenced in a study of shared clonotypes between healthy human individuals. Assay: immunoSEQ multiplex PCR; the TCRdb copy retains only in-frame clones and omits some. The top ten clones hold around 11% of a sample with hundreds of thousands of clones, roughly four fifths of them seen once. Material for sequencing was PBMCs. The receptors were gathered from a woman aged 40 to 49 in good health. Some clones in this sample may be carry-over from other donors' samples.

The CDR3 spells CASSVGSGAGTYEQYF. CDR3 coding DNA: TGTGCCAGCAGCGTAGGGTCGGGCGCTGGAACCTACGAGCAGTACTTC. The genes are TRBV9 and TRBJ2-7; D not resolved. Germline values: CDR1 SGDLS, CDR2 YYNGEE. V was cut by 0 bases and J by 2 bases, with 15 bases left in between. The CDR3 consists of 16 residues.

This chain joins TRBV27 and TRBJ2-7; 13 bases are a match to TRBD2. This CDR3 contains 16 residues. J was trimmed by 6 bases and V by 5 bases; bases with no gene match: 10. Germline loops: CDR1 MNHEY, CDR2 SMNVEV (reference sequence). The CDR3 DNA sequence: TGTGCCAGCAGTCCCCAGGGGGGACTAGCGGGAACCGAGCAGTACTTC. This encodes CASSPQGGLAGTEQYF.

The chain is built from TRBV7-9 and TRBJ2-7; TRBD1 aligns across 9 bases. The junction had 3 bases not matched to a gene; V was cut back by 5 bases and J by 1 base. The CDR3 length is 14 residues. Germline assignment: CDR1 SEHNR and CDR2 FQNEAQ (reference sequence). The DNA for the CDR3 is TGTGCCAGCAGCCAAGGGACAGGGTCCTACGAGCAGTACTTC. This codes for CASSQGTGSYEQYF.

Concerning this clone itself: A read error likely explains this, since a far larger clone differs by one base. The chain has TRBV4-1 and TRBJ2-5, with D perhaps assigned TRBD1 or TRBD2 (5 bases each). The DNA end is more similar to TRBJ2-7, so the J call may be wrong. CDR1 and CDR2 from the germline V gene are MGHRA and YSYEKL. CDR3 length: 13 amino acids. CDR3 sequence (DNA): TGCGCCAGCAGAGGGGACCTCAATTCCGAGCAGTACTTC. Translation gives CASRGDLNSEQYF.

On this clone: A much larger clonotype is one base distant, so this may be a read error. This sample also contains other DNA sequences that code for the same CDR3. The J gene is TRBJ2-7, the V gene TRBV29-1; D not certain. This CDR3 region has 12 residues. Germline lookup yields CDR1 SQVTM and CDR2 ANQGSEA. V was clipped by 4 bases and J by 0 bases, with 7 bases between them. The CDR3 spells CSVVGGSYEQYF. DNA for the CDR3: TGCAGCGTTGTGGGCGGCTCCTACGAGCAGTACTTC.